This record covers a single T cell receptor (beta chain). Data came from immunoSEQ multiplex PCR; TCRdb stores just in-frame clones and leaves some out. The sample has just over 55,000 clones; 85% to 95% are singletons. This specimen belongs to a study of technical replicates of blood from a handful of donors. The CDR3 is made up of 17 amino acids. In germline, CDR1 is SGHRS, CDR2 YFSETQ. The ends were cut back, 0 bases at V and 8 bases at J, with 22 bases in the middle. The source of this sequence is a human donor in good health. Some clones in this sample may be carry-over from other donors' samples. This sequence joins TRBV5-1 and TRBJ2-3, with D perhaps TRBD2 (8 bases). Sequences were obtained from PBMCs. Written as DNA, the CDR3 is TGCGCCAGCAGCTTGGTAGTTAGCGGGGCAGGGGGGTCTACGCAGTATTTT. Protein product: CASSLVVSGAGGSTQYF.